This T cell receptor (beta chain) is drawn from a study of shared clonotypes between healthy human individuals. This CDR3 is 15 amino acids long. Trimming cost V 3 bases and J 2 bases, with 11 bases left between them. The germline CDR1 and CDR2 sequences are KGHSH and LQKENI. Generated by immunoSEQ multiplex PCR, the TCRdb table keeps only in-frame clones and is missing some. The table includes millions of clones, approximately 95% detected once. Sequencing was carried out using naive CD4+ T cells from PBMCs. Subset in this sample: CD45RA+ positively selected. The V gene is TRBV18, the J gene TRBJ2-4; D not certain. The TCR comes from a man younger than 35 in good health. Some clones in this sample may be carry-over from other donors' samples. CDR3 DNA: TGTGCCAGCTCACCCCCGGGCCAGTCCAAAAACATTCAGTACTTC. Residues: CASSPPGQSKNIQYF. The full variable domain, in which reference TRBV18 and TRBJ2-4 provide the parts outside the CDR3, is NAGVMQNPRHLVRRRGQEARLRCSPMKGHSHVYWYRQLPEEGLKFMVYLQKENIIDESGMPKERFSAEFPKEGPSILRIQQVVRGDSAAYFCASSPPGQSKNIQYFGAGTRLSVL.